A single sample gave rise to the 5 T cell receptor beta chains below, sequenced in a study of CD8 T cells in Susac syndrome. With random hexamers, reverse transcription was performed on about 0.5 to 1 ug of RNA. TCRdb re-derived calls from the immunoSEQ multiplex PCR reads in MiXCR, one entry per CDR3 protein. The sample lists about 90,000 distinct CDR3 sequences; approximately 92% were seen once. Sequencing was performed on CD8+ T cells from PBMCs. The receptors derive from a human donor in good health.

This clonotype was counted a single time. The rearrangement joins TRBV27 to TRBJ2-3; 7 nucleotides line up with TRBD1. Germline V lookup: CDR1 MNHEY, CDR2 SMNVEV (reference sequence). Losses at the gene ends were 6 bases for V and 4 bases for J; bases not matched to a gene: 4. The CDR3 is 13 residues long. Here the CDR3 DNA reads TGTGCCAGCAGCCTAGGGGGCCCAGATACGCAGTATTTT. Protein: CASSLGGPDTQYF.

The chain recombines TRBV20-1 with TRBJ2-6; 8 nucleotides line up with TRBD2. This CDR3 spans 15 amino acids. Trimming took 5 bases from V and 1 from J; bases not matched to a gene: 4. Looked up from germline, CDR1 is DFQATT and CDR2 is SNEGSKA (reference sequence). CDR3 loop: CSARVAGSGANVLTF. The CDR3 DNA sequence: TGCAGTGCTCGCGTAGCGGGATCTGGGGCCAACGTCCTGACTTTC.

In its sample, this clonotype was seen a few times. The chain combines TRBV11-2 with TRBJ1-6; D is unclear. V was trimmed by 3 bases and J by 9 bases, leaving 3 bases between them. This CDR3 spans 11 amino acids. Germline CDR1 and CDR2: SGHAT and FQNNGV. The CDR3 loop reads CASSLGSPLHF. The DNA for the CDR3 is TGTGCCAGCAGCTTGGGTTCACCCCTCCACTTT.

The V and J genes are TRBV6-6 and TRBJ1-1; D remains unclear. The length of the CDR3 is 14 residues. The V gene lost 0 bases and the J gene lost 3 bases, with 8 bases spanning the gap. The germline gives CDR1 MNHNY, CDR2 SVGAGI (reference sequence). The CDR3 DNA is TGTGCCAGCAGTTACTCGGAAGGGTACACTGAAGCTTTCTTT. The encoded protein is CASSYSEGYTEAFF.

The CDR3: CASSREPSGGAPSTDTQYF. The CDR3 DNA is TGTGCCAGCTCAAGAGAACCTAGCGGGGGGGCCCCAAGCACAGATACGCAGTATTTT. The J gene is TRBJ2-3, the V gene TRBV18; 12 positions match TRBD2. CDR3 length equals 19 residues. Germline CDR1 reads KGHSH; CDR2 reads LQKENI. V was clipped by 5 bases and J by 0 bases; unmatched bases: 12. The full variable domain, completed using reference TRBV18 and TRBJ2-3, is NAGVMQNPRHLVRRRGQEARLRCSPMKGHSHVYWYRQLPEEGLKFMVYLQKENIIDESGMPKERFSAEFPKEGPSILRIQQVVRGDSAAYFCASSREPSGGAPSTDTQYFGPGTRLTVL.